The source of this T cell receptor beta chain is a study of T cells in Graves' hyperthyroidism and ophthalmopathy. Looking at the study overall: Prior to any treatment, at the point of initial diagnosis, peripheral blood was collected.

The CDR3 covers 17 residues. Germline V gene lookup returns CDR1 LNHNV and CDR2 YYDKDF (reference sequence). V was trimmed by 0 bases and J by 4 bases, leaving 18 bases between them. Ophthalmopathy in the patients scored at least 3 on Clinical Activity Score and at least 4 on NOSPECS grade, lasting under 3 months. Lactation, pregnancy, other autoimmune disease or uncontrolled infection excluded patients. Orbital computed tomography, thyroid ultrasound, serum thyroxine and TRAb, and clinical symptoms together informed the diagnoses. This clonotype has a count of ten or more. RNA transcripts were the template for amplifying TCR beta CDR3 regions. The HTBI primer set was used in a first-round RT-PCR of the TCR CDR3. A single record per CDR3 protein comes from TCRdb applying MiXCR to the multiplex PCR reads. Of some 500,000 distinct CDR3 sequences in the sample, 15% to 20% were seen once.

The sequencing input was blood. This TCR came from a woman younger than 45 with Graves' ophthalmopathy. This sequence joins TRBV15 and TRBJ1-2; D is possibly TRBD1 (5 bases). The CDR3: CATSRDSQAGSVYGYTF. CDR3 DNA: TGTGCCACCAGCAGAGATTCCCAAGCAGGGTCGGTCTATGGCTACACCTTC.